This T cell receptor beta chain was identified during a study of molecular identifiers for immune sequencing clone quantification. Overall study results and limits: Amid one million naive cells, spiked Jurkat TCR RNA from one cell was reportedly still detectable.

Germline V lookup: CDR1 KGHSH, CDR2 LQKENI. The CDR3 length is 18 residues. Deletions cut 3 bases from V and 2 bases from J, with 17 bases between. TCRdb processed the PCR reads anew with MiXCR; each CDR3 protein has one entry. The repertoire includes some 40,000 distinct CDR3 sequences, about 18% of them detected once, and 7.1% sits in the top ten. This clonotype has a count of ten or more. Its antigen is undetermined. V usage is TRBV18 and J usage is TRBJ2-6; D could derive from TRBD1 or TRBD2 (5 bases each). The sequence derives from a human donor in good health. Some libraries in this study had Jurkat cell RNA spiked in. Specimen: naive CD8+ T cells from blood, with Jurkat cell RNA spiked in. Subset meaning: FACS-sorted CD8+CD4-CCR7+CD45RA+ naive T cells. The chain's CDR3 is CASSPLGPPEAGANVLTF. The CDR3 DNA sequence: TGTGCCAGCTCACCCTTGGGACCGCCTGAAGCTGGGGCCAACGTCCTGACTTTC.